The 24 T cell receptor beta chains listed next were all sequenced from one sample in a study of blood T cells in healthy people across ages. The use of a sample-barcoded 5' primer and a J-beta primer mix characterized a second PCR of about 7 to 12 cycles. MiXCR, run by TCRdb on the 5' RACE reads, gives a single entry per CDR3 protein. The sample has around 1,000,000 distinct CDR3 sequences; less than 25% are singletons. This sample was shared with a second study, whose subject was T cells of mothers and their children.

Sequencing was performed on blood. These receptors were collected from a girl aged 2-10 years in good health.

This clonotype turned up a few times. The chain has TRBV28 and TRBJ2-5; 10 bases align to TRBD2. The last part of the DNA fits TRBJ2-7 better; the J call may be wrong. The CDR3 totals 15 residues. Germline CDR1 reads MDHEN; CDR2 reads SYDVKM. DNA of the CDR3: TGTGCCAGCATTATCCCGGGACTAGCGTTCTCCGAGCAGTACTTC. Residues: CASIIPGLAFSEQYF.

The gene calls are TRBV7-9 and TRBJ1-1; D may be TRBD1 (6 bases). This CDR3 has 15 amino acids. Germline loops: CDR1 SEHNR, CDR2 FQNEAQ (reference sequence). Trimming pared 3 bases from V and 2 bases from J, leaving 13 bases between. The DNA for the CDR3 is TGTGCCAGCAGCTTGACGGACAGTTTAAACACTGAAGCTTTCTTT. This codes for CASSLTDSLNTEAFF.

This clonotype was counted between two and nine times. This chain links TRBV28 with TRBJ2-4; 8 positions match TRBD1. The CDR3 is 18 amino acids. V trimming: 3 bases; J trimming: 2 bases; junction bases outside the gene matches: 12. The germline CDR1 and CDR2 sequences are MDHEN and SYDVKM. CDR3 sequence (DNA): TGTGCCAGCAGTTTTTTACAGGGGGAGGACGGGTCCAAAAACATTCAGTACTTC. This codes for CASSFLQGEDGSKNIQYF.

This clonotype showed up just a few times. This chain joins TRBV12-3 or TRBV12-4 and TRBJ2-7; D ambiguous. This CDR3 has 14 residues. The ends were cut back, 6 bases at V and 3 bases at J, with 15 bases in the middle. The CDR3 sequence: CASRRGDSLYEQYF. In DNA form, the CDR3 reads TGTGCCAGCAGGCGTGGGGATAGCCTCTACGAGCAGTACTTC.

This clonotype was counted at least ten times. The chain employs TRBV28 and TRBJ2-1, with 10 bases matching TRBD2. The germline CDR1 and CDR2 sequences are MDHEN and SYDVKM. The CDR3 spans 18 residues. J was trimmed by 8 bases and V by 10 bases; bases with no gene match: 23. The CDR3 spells CATQGISYLAGDGDEQFF. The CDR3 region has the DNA TGTGCCACCCAGGGTATCTCCTATCTAGCGGGAGATGGCGATGAGCAGTTCTTC.

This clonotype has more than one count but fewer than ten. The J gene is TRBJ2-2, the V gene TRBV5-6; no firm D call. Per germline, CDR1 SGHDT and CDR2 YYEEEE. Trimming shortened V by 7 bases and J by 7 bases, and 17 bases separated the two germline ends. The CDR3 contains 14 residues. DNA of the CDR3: TGTGCCAGCTTTCCGGGCCAACGTGGCGGGGAGCTGTTTTTT. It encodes CASFPGQRGGELFF.

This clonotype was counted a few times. The CDR3 DNA sequence: TGCGCCAGCAGCCAAGAGTATACAAGCGGGTTACAAACACAAGAGACCCAGTACTTC. As protein: CASSQEYTSGLQTQETQYF. This chain uses TRBV4-1 with TRBJ2-5, with D possibly matching TRBD2 (6 bases). In germline, CDR1 is MGHRA, CDR2 YSYEKL. This CDR3 is built from 19 residues. Trimming cost V 0 bases and J 2 bases, with 22 bases left between them.

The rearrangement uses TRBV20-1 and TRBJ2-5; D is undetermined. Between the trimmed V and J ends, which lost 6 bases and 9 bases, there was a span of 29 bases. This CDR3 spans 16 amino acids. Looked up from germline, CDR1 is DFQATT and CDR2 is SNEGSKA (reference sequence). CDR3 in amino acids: CSAETRPALLGMAQYF. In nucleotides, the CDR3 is TGCAGTGCGGAGACCAGACCCGCTCTTCTAGGGATGGCCCAGTACTTC.

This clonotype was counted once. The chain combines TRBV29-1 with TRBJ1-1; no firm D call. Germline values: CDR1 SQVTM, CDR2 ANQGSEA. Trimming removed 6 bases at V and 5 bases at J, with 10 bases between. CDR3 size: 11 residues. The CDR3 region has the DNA TGCAGCGTGGGCCTGACGACTGAAGCTTTCTTT. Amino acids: CSVGLTTEAFF.

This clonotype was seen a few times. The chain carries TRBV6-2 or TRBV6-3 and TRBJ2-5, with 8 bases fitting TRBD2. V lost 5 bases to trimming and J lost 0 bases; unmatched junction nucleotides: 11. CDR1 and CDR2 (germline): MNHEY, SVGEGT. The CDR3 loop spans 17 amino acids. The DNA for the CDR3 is TGTGCCAGCAGTCCCCTTCGGACTAGCCTGTACCAAGAGACCCAGTACTTC. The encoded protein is CASSPLRTSLYQETQYF.

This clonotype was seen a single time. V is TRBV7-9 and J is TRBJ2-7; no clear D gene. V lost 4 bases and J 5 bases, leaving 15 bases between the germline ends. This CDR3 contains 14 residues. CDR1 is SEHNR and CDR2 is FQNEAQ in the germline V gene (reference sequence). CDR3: CASSSEERFNEQYF. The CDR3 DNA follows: TGTGCCAGCAGCTCGGAAGAGCGTTTCAACGAGCAGTACTTC.

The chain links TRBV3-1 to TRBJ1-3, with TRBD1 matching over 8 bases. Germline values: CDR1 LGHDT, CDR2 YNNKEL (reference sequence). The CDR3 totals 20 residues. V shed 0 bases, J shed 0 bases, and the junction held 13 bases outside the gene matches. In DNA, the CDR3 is TGTGCCAGCAGCCAAGATCTATTTTTTCGACAGGGGAGCTCTGGAAACACCATATATTTT. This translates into CASSQDLFFRQGSSGNTIYF.

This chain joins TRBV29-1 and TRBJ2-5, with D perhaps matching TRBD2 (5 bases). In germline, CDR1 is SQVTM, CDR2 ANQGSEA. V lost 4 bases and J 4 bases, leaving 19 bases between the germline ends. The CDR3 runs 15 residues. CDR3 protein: CSVARRGEVGETQYF. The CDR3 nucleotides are TGCAGCGTTGCCAGACGGGGAGAGGTAGGAGAGACCCAGTACTTC.

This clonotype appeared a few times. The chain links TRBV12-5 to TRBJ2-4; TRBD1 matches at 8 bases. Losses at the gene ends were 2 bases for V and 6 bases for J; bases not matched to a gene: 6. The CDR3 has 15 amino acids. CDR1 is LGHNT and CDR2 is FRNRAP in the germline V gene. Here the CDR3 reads CASGLTWTGLNIQYF. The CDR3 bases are TGTGCTAGTGGTTTGACATGGACAGGGTTAAACATTCAGTACTTC.

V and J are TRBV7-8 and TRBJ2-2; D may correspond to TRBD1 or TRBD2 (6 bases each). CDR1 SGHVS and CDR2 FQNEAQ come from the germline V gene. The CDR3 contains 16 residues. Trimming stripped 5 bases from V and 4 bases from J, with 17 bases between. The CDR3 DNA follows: TGTGCCAGCAGCCTAGAGGGGGGAGAGGGCACCGGGGAGCTGTTTTTT. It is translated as CASSLEGGEGTGELFF.

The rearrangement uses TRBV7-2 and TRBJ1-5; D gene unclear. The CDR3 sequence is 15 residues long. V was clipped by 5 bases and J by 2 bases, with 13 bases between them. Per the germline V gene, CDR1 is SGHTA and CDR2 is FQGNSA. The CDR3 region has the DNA TGTGCCAGCAGCCCACCCGGCGAGGGCAATCAGCCCCAGCATTTT. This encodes CASSPPGEGNQPQHF.

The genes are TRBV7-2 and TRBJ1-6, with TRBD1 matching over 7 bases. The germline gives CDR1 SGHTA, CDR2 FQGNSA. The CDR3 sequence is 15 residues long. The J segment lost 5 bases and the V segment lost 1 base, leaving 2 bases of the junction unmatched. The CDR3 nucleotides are TGTGCCAGCAGCTTAGAGGACAGGCATAATTCACCCCTCCACTTT. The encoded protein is CASSLEDRHNSPLHF.

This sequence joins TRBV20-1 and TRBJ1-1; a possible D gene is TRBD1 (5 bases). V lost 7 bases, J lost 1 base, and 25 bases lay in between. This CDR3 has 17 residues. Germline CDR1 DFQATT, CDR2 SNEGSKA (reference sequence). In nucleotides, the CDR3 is TGCAGTGTTCAGGGACTTGGCAGGGCGTTTGGGAACACTGAAGCTTTCTTT. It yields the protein CSVQGLGRAFGNTEAFF.

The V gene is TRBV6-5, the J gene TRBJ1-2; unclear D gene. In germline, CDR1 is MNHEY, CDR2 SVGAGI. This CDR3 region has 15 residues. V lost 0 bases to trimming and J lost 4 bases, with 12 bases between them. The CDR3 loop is CASSYSIGDTYGYTF. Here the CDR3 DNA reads TGTGCCAGCAGTTACTCGATCGGAGACACCTATGGCTACACCTTC.

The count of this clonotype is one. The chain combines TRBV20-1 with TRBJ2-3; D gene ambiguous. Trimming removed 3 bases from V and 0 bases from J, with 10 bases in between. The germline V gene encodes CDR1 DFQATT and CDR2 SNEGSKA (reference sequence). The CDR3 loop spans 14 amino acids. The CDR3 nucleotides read TGCAGTGCTAGTTGGGATTTAAGCACAGATACGCAGTATTTT. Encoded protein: CSASWDLSTDTQYF.

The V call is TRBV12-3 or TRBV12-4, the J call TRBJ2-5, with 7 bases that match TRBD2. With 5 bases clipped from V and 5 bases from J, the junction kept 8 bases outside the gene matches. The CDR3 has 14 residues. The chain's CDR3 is CASSMSGGRETQYF. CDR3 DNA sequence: TGTGCCAGCAGTATGTCGGGGGGTCGGGAGACCCAGTACTTC.

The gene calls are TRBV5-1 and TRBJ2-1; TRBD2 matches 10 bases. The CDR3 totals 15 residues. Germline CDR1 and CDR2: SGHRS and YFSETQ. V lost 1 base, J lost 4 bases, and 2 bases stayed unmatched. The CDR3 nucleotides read TGCGCCAGCAGCTTGATGACTAGCGGGTACAATGAGCAGTTCTTC. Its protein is CASSLMTSGYNEQFF.

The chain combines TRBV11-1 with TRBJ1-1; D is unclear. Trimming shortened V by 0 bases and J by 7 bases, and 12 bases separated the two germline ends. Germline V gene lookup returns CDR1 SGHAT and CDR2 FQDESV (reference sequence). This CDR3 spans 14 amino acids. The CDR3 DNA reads TGTGCCAGCAGCTTAGCTGGGGTAAATGGTGAAGCTTTCTTT. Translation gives CASSLAGVNGEAFF.

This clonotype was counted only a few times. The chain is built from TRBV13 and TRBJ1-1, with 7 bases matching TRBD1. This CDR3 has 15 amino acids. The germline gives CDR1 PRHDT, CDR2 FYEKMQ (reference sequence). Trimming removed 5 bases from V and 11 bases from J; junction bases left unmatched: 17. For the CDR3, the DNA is TGTGCCAGCAGCCTATCCAAGGGGGCGCTCAGTTTGGCTTTCTTT. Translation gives CASSLSKGALSLAFF.